This section outlines one T cell receptor beta chain sequence together with its context. This clone was seen a few times. It has no known antigen specificity. The input lacks base qualities; no much larger clone sits a single base away. Including the terminal cysteine and phenylalanine, the CDR3 comprises 11 residues. Only the CDR3 part of the read is kept: 33 bases, read in frame from the first base. Looking up the germline V gene (reference sequence) yields CDR1 SEHNR and CDR2 FQNEAQ. V loses 5 bases, J loses 14 bases, and the germline ends lie 12 bases apart. The donors were people with melanoma. This specimen comes from a study of CD4+ T cells in melanoma (dated by TCRdb to 2021 to 2024). Study-level background: Neoantigen-specific CD4+ T cells in human melanoma were investigated in the study. Study-level results and caveats: The report described a correlation between neoantigen-specific CD4+ T cells and the function of CD8+ T cells, macrophages and B cells. Neoantigen-specific CD4+ T cells in melanoma were reported to have a range of differentiation states.

The library was obtained by the immunoSEQ multiplex PCR assay. The immuneACCESS repertoire file appears here via TCRdb, limited to in-frame rearrangements. These files lack a portion of the clones; in checked studies, under half of the deficit traces to unresolved V genes, and the cause of the others is not known. This sample is represented by 9,000 to 10,000 clones; roughly two thirds of them were singletons. Around 20% of the sample rests with the top ten. Sample: peripheral blood. This sequence uses TRBV7-9 and TRBJ1-4, with the D segment identity uncertain. This sequence originates from a human donor with melanoma. This receptor has the CDR3 CASSLAGRLFF. The DNA sequence is as follows: TGTGCCAGCAGCCTCGCGGGAAGGCTGTTTTTT.